Shown below are 24 T cell receptor beta chains from a single sample sequenced in a study of CD8 T cells in Susac syndrome. Roughly 0.45 to 1 ug RNA was reverse transcribed with random hexamers. Via MiXCR, TCRdb re-called the immunoSEQ multiplex PCR reads, giving one row per CDR3 protein. The table has 70,000 to 85,000 distinct CDR3 sequences, about 96% seen once. Sample: CD8+ T cells from PBMCs. The receptors come from a human donor with Susac syndrome.

The rearrangement joins TRBV4-2 to TRBJ2-1; no reliable D call. Germline-derived CDR1 and CDR2 are LGHNA and YNFKEQ. With 0 bases removed from V and 0 bases from J, the gap between germline ends came to 12 bases. The CDR3 has 17 amino acids. The CDR3 coding sequence is TGTGCCAGCAGCCAAGATGGGGAAGGGCGCTCCTACAATGAGCAGTTCTTC. Encoded protein: CASSQDGEGRSYNEQFF.

This clonotype was recorded only once. This chain uses TRBV5-1 with TRBJ1-6; D is uncertain. The CDR3 runs to 17 residues. With 5 bases removed from V and 8 bases from J, the gap between germline ends came to 23 bases. Germline CDR1 and CDR2: SGHRS and YFSETQ. The CDR3 spells CASRNQGRELLDSPLHF. The CDR3 DNA sequence: TGCGCCAGCAGAAACCAAGGGAGGGAACTCTTGGATTCACCCCTCCACTTT.

CDR3 sequence reads: CASSTGTGQPQHF. The DNA for the CDR3 is TGTGCCAGCTCCACGGGGACGGGCCAGCCCCAGCATTTT. The V gene is TRBV19, the J gene TRBJ1-5, with D possibly matching TRBD1 (5 bases). The CDR3 extends over 13 amino acids. V was cut by 9 bases and J by 7 bases, with 16 bases left in between. CDR1 is LNHDA, CDR2 SQIVND, per germline (reference sequence).

J is TRBJ2-3 and V is TRBV27; 7 positions match TRBD1. Trimming removed 5 bases from V and 2 bases from J; junction bases left unmatched: 4. Germline V CDR1 and CDR2: MNHEY, SMNVEV (reference sequence). This CDR3 is built from 14 residues. The CDR3 protein is CASSQDRFTDTQYF. CDR3 nucleotides: TGTGCCAGCAGTCAGGACAGGTTCACAGATACGCAGTATTTT.

The chain has TRBV20-1 and TRBJ2-2; no clear D gene. V was clipped by 0 bases and J by 9 bases, with 14 bases between them. The V gene's germline CDR1 is DFQATT and CDR2 SNEGSKA (reference sequence). This CDR3 spans 14 amino acids. The CDR3 spells CSARDLRESRELFF. The CDR3 region has the DNA TGCAGTGCTAGAGACCTACGAGAATCCCGGGAGCTGTTTTTT.

This chain links TRBV30 with TRBJ1-1; 9 nucleotides match TRBD1. CDR3 size: 12 residues. Germline CDR1 GTSNPN, CDR2 SVGIG (reference sequence). Germline trimming cut 7 bases from V and 3 bases from J; bases unmatched to any gene: 3. Written as DNA, the CDR3 is TGTGCCTTAGGACAGGGGTACACTGAAGCTTTCTTT. Encoded protein: CALGQGYTEAFF.

The chain combines TRBV13 with TRBJ2-1; 10 positions agree with TRBD1. The CDR3 covers 11 residues. J was trimmed by 10 bases and V by 8 bases; bases with no gene match: 2. Germline CDR1 is PRHDT and CDR2 is FYEKMQ (reference sequence). The CDR3 spells CASGQGVEQFF. The CDR3 coding sequence is TGTGCCAGCGGACAGGGGGTCGAGCAGTTCTTC.

The rearrangement joins TRBV24-1 to TRBJ2-1, with unresolved D. CDR3 length: 15 residues. The ends were cut back, 4 bases at V and 4 bases at J, with 13 bases in the middle. Germline CDR1 is KGHDR and CDR2 is SFDVKD. The CDR3 sequence is CATSDQTRNYNEQFF. The CDR3 DNA reads TGTGCCACCAGTGACCAAACAAGAAATTACAATGAGCAGTTCTTC.

Of note for this clonotype: At one end, the junction sequence differs from germline, possibly due to a read error. V is TRBV30 and J is TRBJ2-1; 9 bases align to TRBD2. Germline V gene data show CDR1 as GTSNPN and CDR2 as SVGIG (reference sequence). The length of the CDR3 is 11 residues. The CDR3 sequence: CSSGVGNEQFF. As DNA, the CDR3 is TGCTCTAGCGGGGTTGGGAATGAGCAGTTCTTC.

This chain uses TRBV12-3 or TRBV12-4 with TRBJ2-7, with TRBD2 matching over 12 bases. The CDR3 runs to 15 residues. V shed 8 bases and J 1 base; nucleotides not matched to a gene: 6. The CDR3 protein is CASLPTSGGSYEQYF. CDR3 sequence (DNA): TGTGCCAGCCTTCCGACTAGCGGGGGTTCCTACGAGCAGTACTTC.

The chain joins TRBV2 to TRBJ2-7; D is unclear. The CDR3 covers 11 residues. The germline V gene encodes CDR1 SNHLY and CDR2 FYNNEI. The germline V and J ends were trimmed by 0 bases and 4 bases, with 1 base remaining between them. Here the CDR3 DNA reads TGTGCCAGCAGTGAAGCTTACGAGCAGTACTTC. Amino acids: CASSEAYEQYF.

J is TRBJ2-7 and V is TRBV7-8; the D gene is possibly TRBD2 (5 bases). There are 17 residues in the CDR3. From germline, CDR1 is SGHVS and CDR2 FQNEAQ. Trimming took off 1 base at V and 0 bases at J, with 16 bases between the two ends. The CDR3 DNA reads as TGTGCCAGCAGCTTAGGCCCTAGCTTTCCCCCCTCCTACGAGCAGTACTTC. Translated, it gives CASSLGPSFPPSYEQYF.

The rearrangement joins TRBV20-1 to TRBJ2-7; 9 bases line up with TRBD2. The CDR3 sequence is 16 residues long. The germline V gene encodes CDR1 DFQATT and CDR2 SNEGSKA (reference sequence). V gave up 0 bases and J gave up 3 bases; unmatched junction bases: 9. CDR3 sequence (DNA): TGCAGTGCTAGAGATTACCAGCGGGAGGCCCTCTACGAGCAGTACTTC. Translation: CSARDYQREALYEQYF.

The V and J genes are TRBV6-5 and TRBJ2-3; 9 bases map to TRBD1. The junction had 10 bases not matched to a gene; V was cut back by 6 bases and J by 6 bases. Germline CDR1 MNHEY, CDR2 SVGAGI. The CDR3 loop spans 15 amino acids. The CDR3 region has the DNA TGTGCCAGCAGCCACAGGGGGCGAGTTACGGATACGCAGTATTTT. Translation: CASSHRGRVTDTQYF.

Only one count was recorded for this clonotype. As DNA, the CDR3 is TGTGCCAGCACACGTACCTTACGAGAGACCCAGTACTTC. The encoded protein is CASTRTLRETQYF. The gene calls are TRBV7-9 and TRBJ2-5; D unresolved. Trimming removed 7 bases from V and 4 bases from J, with 13 bases in between. The germline V gene has CDR1 SEHNR and CDR2 FQNEAQ (reference sequence). CDR3 length equals 13 residues.

Comments on this clonotype: A junction boundary mismatches the germline segment, possibly from a read error. The rearrangement links TRBV20-1 to TRBJ2-2; a possible D gene is TRBD2 (5 bases). CDR1 and CDR2 from the germline V gene are DFQATT and SNEGSKA (reference sequence). CDR3 length equals 13 residues. In nucleotides, the CDR3 is TGCAGTGCTAGAGATATGAACACCGGGGAGCTGCTTTTT. It codes for CSARDMNTGELLF.

This chain connects TRBV30 to TRBJ2-4; D uncertain. The germline V gene encodes CDR1 GTSNPN and CDR2 SVGIG (reference sequence). V lost 4 bases and J 0 bases, leaving 10 bases between the germline ends. CDR3 size: 14 residues. CDR3 in amino acids: CAWMGSGAKNIQYF. The CDR3 DNA reads TGTGCCTGGATGGGGTCGGGAGCCAAAAACATTCAGTACTTC.

The rearrangement links TRBV6-5 to TRBJ1-6, with a tentative D call TRBD1 (5 bases). The CDR3 has 14 amino acids. Trimming removed 6 bases at V and 7 bases at J, with 13 bases between. CDR1 and CDR2 from the germline V gene are MNHEY and SVGAGI. CDR3: CASRSGTENSPLHF. As DNA, the CDR3 is TGTGCCAGCAGATCCGGGACGGAGAATTCACCCCTCCACTTT.

The chain carries TRBV7-8 and TRBJ2-1; 8 bases are shared with TRBD1. V was pared by 4 bases and J by 5 bases, with 1 base of the junction left unmatched. Germline CDR1 is SGHVS and CDR2 is FQNEAQ. The CDR3 spans 13 residues. The CDR3 bases are TGTGCCAGCAGCTCGACAGGGGACAATGAGCAGTTCTTC. Its protein product is CASSSTGDNEQFF.

The rearrangement links TRBV9 to TRBJ2-1, with 8 positions matching TRBD1. With 0 bases clipped from V and 4 bases from J, the junction kept 3 bases outside the gene matches. The CDR3 is made up of 15 amino acids. Germline V gives CDR1 SGDLS, CDR2 YYNGEE. The CDR3 loop is CASSVEGDRYNEQFF. In DNA, the CDR3 is TGTGCCAGCAGCGTAGAAGGGGACAGGTACAATGAGCAGTTCTTC.

This chain connects TRBV4-2 to TRBJ1-6; no clear D. Trimming pared 4 bases from V and 10 bases from J, leaving 11 bases between. In germline, CDR1 is LGHNA, CDR2 YNFKEQ. The CDR3 runs 13 residues. In DNA, the CDR3 is TGTGCCAGCAGCCTTAGGATGAGGTCACCCCTCCACTTT. This translates into CASSLRMRSPLHF.

The gene calls are TRBV7-8 and TRBJ2-1; the D gene is possibly TRBD2 (5 bases). CDR3 length: 14 amino acids. The V end lost 6 bases, the J end lost 1 base, and 10 bases lay between the germline ends. Per germline, CDR1 SGHVS and CDR2 FQNEAQ. The CDR3 reads CASRGAPSYNEQFF. Written as DNA, the CDR3 is TGTGCCAGCAGGGGAGCTCCGTCCTACAATGAGCAGTTCTTC.

The J gene is TRBJ1-2, the V gene TRBV9, with TRBD1 as a possible D gene (6 bases). Germline CDR1 reads SGDLS; CDR2 reads YYNGEE. The V gene lost 0 bases and the J gene lost 8 bases, with 14 bases spanning the gap. This CDR3 comprises 14 residues. The CDR3 sequence is CASSVVNRAGGYTF. Here the CDR3 DNA reads TGTGCCAGCAGCGTAGTTAACAGGGCGGGCGGCTACACCTTC.

V is TRBV5-6 and J is TRBJ1-6; D unresolved. V lost 1 base, J lost 5 bases, and 1 base lay in between. The germline V gene has CDR1 SGHDT and CDR2 YYEEEE. CDR3 size: 12 residues. As DNA, the CDR3 is TGTGCCAGCAGCTTGAATAATTCACCCCTCCACTTT. This codes for CASSLNNSPLHF.